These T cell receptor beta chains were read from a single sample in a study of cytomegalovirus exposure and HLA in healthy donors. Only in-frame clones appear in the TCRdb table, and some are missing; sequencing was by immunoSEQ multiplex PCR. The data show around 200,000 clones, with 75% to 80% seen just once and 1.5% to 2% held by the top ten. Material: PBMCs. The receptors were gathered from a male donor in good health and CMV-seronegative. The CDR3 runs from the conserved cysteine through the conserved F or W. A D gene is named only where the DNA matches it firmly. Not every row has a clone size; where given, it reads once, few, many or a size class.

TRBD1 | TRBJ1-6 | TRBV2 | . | CASRGGTVIDSPLHF | TGTGCCAGCAGGGGCGGGACAGTTATTGATTCACCCCTCCACTTT
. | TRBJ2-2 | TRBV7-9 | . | CASSPWTVTGELFF | TGTGCCAGCAGCCCCTGGACAGTCACCGGGGAGCTGTTTTTT
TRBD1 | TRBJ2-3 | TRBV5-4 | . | CASSSGGAGTDTQYF | TGTGCCAGCAGCTCAGGGGGCGCGGGCACAGATACGCAGTATTTT
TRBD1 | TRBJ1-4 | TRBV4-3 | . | CASSQDGGPWGRGREKLFF | TGCGCCAGCAGCCAAGATGGCGGTCCCTGGGGCAGGGGGCGTGAAAAACTGTTTTTT
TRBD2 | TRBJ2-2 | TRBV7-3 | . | CASSLTSGGPELFF | TGTGCCAGCAGCTTAACTAGCGGGGGGCCAGAGCTGTTTTTT
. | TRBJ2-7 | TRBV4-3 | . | CASSQEGGQRIYEQYF | TGCGCCAGCAGCCAAGAAGGAGGGCAGAGGATTTACGAGCAGTACTTC
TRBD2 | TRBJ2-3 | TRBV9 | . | CASSVRDYNWDTQYF | TGTGCCAGCAGCGTAAGGGACTATAACTGGGATACGCAGTATTTT
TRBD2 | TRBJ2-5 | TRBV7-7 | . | CASSFRLAGGETQYF | TGTGCCAGCAGCTTCCGACTAGCGGGAGGAGAGACCCAGTACTTC
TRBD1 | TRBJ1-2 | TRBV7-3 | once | CASSAHGQGGYGYTF | TGTGCCAGCAGTGCACATGGACAGGGAGGCTATGGCTACACCTTC
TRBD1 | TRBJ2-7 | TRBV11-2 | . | CASSLDGTGGSNEQYF | TGTGCCAGCAGCTTAGATGGGACAGGGGGCTCAAACGAGCAGTACTTC
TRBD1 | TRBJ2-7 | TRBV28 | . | CASSSHGQGISYEQYF | TGTGCCAGCAGTTCCCACGGACAGGGGATCTCCTACGAGCAGTACTTC
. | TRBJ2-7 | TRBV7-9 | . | CASSFNYEQYF | TGTGCCAGCAGTTTTAACTACGAGCAGTACTTC
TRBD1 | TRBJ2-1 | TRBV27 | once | CASSRRPRDSHNEQFF | TGTGCCAGCAGTCGCCGACCCCGGGACAGCCACAATGAGCAGTTCTTC
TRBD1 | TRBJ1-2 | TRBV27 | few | CASSPPGQGWSRGYTF | TGTGCCAGCAGTCCCCCCGGACAGGGTTGGTCAAGGGGCTACACCTTC
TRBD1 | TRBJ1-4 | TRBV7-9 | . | CASSQTGIDEKLFF | TGTGCCAGCAGCCAGACAGGGATCGATGAAAAACTGTTTTTT
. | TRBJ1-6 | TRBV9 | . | CASSSLEGSSYNSPLHF | TGTGCCAGCAGCTCCCTGGAGGGTAGCTCCTATAATTCACCCCTCCACTTT
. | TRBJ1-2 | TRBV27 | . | CASSLSRRSYGYTF | TGTGCCAGCAGTTTGTCCAGAAGGAGCTATGGCTACACCTTC
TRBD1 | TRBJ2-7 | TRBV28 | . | CASRFPGQGDEQYF | TGTGCCAGCAGATTTCCGGGACAGGGAGACGAGCAGTACTTC
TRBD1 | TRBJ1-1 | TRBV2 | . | CASSEATQGATEAFF | TGTGCCAGCAGTGAAGCGACACAGGGGGCTACTGAAGCTTTCTTT
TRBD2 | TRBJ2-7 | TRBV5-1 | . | CASNAAGGSYEQYF | TGCGCCAGTAACGCAGCGGGGGGCTCCTACGAGCAGTACTTC
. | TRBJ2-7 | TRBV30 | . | CAWSVTAYEQYF | TGTGCCTGGAGTGTAACAGCCTACGAGCAGTACTTC
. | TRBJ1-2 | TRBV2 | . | CASSDRDWHYGYTF | TGTGCCAGCAGTGATCGGGACTGGCACTATGGCTACACCTTC
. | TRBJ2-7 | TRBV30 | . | CAWSVDRGLSYEQYF | TGTGCCTGGAGTGTAGATAGGGGGTTAAGCTACGAGCAGTACTTC
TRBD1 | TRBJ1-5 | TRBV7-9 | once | CASSLVVGTGGQPQHF | TGTGCCAGCAGCTTAGTGGTCGGGACAGGGGGTCAGCCCCAGCATTTT
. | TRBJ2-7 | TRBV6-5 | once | CASSPGTPYEQYF | TGTGCCAGCAGCCCCGGGACACCCTACGAGCAGTACTTC
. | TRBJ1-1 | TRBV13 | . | CASSLAGSREAFF | TGTGCCAGCAGCTTAGCGGGATCCAGAGAAGCTTTCTTT
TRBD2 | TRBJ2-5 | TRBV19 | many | CASSQLAGGKETQYF | TGTGCCAGTAGTCAGCTAGCGGGGGGTAAGGAGACCCAGTACTTC
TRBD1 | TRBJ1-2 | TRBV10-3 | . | CAISAGTGGSYYGYTF | TGTGCCATCAGTGCCGGGACAGGGGGCTCGTACTATGGCTACACCTTC
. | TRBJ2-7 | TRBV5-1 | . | CASSLRGGPPYEQYF | TGCGCCAGCAGCCTAAGGGGTGGGCCTCCCTACGAGCAGTACTTC
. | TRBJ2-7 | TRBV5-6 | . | CASSLTPLGEQYF | TGTGCCAGCAGCTTGACTCCCCTCGGGGAGCAGTACTTC
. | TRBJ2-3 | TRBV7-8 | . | CASSLVGGADTQYF | TGTGCCAGCAGCTTAGTCGGAGGGGCAGATACGCAGTATTTT
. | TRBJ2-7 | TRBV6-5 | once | CASRGLWEQYF | TGTGCCAGCAGGGGCCTTTGGGAGCAGTACTTC
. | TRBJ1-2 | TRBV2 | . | CASLDSLAGYGYTF | TGTGCCAGCCTGGATAGTCTGGCGGGGTATGGCTACACCTTC
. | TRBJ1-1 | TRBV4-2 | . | CASSQDGETANTEAFF | TGTGCCAGCAGCCAAGATGGTGAGACAGCCAACACTGAAGCTTTCTTT
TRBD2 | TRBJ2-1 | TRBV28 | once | CASSSPGSREGRYNEQFF | TGTGCCAGCAGTTCCCCAGGTTCCCGGGAGGGCCGGTACAATGAGCAGTTCTTC
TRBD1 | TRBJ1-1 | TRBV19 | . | CASTTGGRTEAFF | TGTGCCAGTACGACAGGGGGACGGACTGAAGCTTTCTTT
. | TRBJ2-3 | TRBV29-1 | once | CSTILVAGLSTDTQYF | TGCAGCACCATTCTGGTGGCGGGACTTAGCACAGATACGCAGTATTTT
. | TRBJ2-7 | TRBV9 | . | CASSEGDGRTPYEQYF | TGTGCCAGCAGCGAGGGGGATGGGCGGACTCCCTACGAGCAGTACTTC
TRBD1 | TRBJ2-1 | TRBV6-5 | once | CASSSGTARHNEQFF | TGTGCCAGCAGCTCCGGGACAGCCAGGCACAATGAGCAGTTCTTC
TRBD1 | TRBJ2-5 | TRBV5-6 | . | CASSLGNRGNIQETQYF | TGTGCCAGCAGCTTAGGAAACAGGGGAAATATTCAAGAGACCCAGTACTTC
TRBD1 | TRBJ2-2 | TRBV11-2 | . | CASSWGQRQNPGELFF | TGTGCCAGCAGCTGGGGACAGAGGCAGAATCCCGGGGAGCTGTTTTTT
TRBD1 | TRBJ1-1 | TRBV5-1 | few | CASSVYRGATEAFF | TGCGCCAGCAGCGTCTACAGGGGCGCCACTGAAGCTTTCTTT
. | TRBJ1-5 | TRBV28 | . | CASGGWGQPQHF | TGTGCCAGCGGCGGGTGGGGTCAGCCCCAGCATTTT
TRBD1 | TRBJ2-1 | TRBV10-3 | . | CAISESTGGGGYNEQFF | TGTGCCATCAGTGAGTCTACAGGGGGCGGCGGCTACAATGAGCAGTTCTTC
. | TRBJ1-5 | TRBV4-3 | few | CASSQTVSPYSNQPQHF | TGCGCCAGCAGCCAGACAGTTTCACCGTATAGCAATCAGCCCCAGCATTTT
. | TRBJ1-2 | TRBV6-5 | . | CASSSEVGGSYGYTF | TGTGCCAGCAGCTCGGAAGTAGGGGGTTCCTATGGCTACACCTTC
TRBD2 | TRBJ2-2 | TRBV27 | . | CASSVVGGEYTGELFF | TGTGCCAGCAGTGTGGTTGGGGGGGAGTACACCGGGGAGCTGTTTTTT
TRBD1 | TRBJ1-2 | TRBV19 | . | CASQTGLYGYTF | TGTGCCAGTCAGACAGGGCTCTATGGCTACACCTTC
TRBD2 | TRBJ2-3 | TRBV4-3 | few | CASSQALLADYTDTQYF | TGCGCCAGCAGCCAAGCACTACTAGCGGATTACACAGATACGCAGTATTTT
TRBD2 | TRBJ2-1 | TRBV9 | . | CASSVGELAGWSEQFF | TGTGCCAGCAGCGTAGGGGAATTAGCGGGATGGAGTGAGCAGTTCTTC
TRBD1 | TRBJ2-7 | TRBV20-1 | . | CSATGGYEQYF | TGCAGTGCGACAGGGGGCTACGAGCAGTACTTC
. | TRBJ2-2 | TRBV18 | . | CASSPVGVNTGELFF | TGTGCCAGCTCACCGGTCGGGGTGAACACCGGGGAGCTGTTTTTT
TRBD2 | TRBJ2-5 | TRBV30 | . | CAWSSSAGWETQYF | TGTGCCTGGAGCAGCTCAGCGGGATGGGAGACCCAGTACTTC
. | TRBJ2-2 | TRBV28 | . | CASSRGTGFGGELFF | TGTGCCAGCAGCCGTGGTACAGGGTTCGGCGGGGAGCTGTTTTTT
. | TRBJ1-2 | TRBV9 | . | CASSVVGSGDPVYGYTF | TGTGCCAGCAGCGTAGTAGGGTCAGGGGACCCGGTCTATGGCTACACCTTC
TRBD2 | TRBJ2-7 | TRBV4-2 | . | CASSHSSGTSKYEQYF | TGTGCCAGCAGCCATTCATCCGGGACTAGCAAATACGAGCAGTACTTC
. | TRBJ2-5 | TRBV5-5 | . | CASSPLSLGADTQYF | TGTGCCAGCAGCCCACTTTCGTTGGGGGCGGATACCCAGTACTTC